Following are 2 T cell receptor beta chains from one sample sequenced in a study of cytotoxic CD8 clonotypes in ibrutinib-treated CLL. Profiling relied on immunoSEQ multiplex PCR, and the TCRdb table lists in-frame clones only, not all of them. In the table there are over 25,000 clones, 75% to 80% of which are singletons. The source material was PBMCs, sampled after 36 months of ibrutinib treatment. The receptors were sampled from a human donor with chronic lymphocytic leukemia.

The V and J genes are TRBV10-3 and TRBJ2-1; D unclear. The CDR3 totals 12 residues. In germline, CDR1 is ENHRY, CDR2 SYGVKD. Trimming shortened V by 2 bases and J by 3 bases, and 2 bases separated the two germline ends. Here the CDR3 reads CAISEDYNEQFF. The CDR3 coding sequence is TGTGCCATCAGTGAGGACTACAATGAGCAGTTCTTC.

The gene calls are TRBV19 and TRBJ2-1; TRBD2 aligns across 11 bases. CDR1 is LNHDA, CDR2 SQIVND, per germline (reference sequence). V was pared by 3 bases and J by 6 bases, with 7 bases of the junction left unmatched. This CDR3 spans 16 amino acids. The CDR3, as DNA: TGTGCCAGTAGTATGGGCTGGGGACTAGCGGCCAATGAGCAGTTCTTC. Protein product: CASSMGWGLAANEQFF.